This TCR beta chain was sequenced in a study of identical twins. V lost 7 bases and J lost 3, with 6 bases in between. The CDR3 runs 11 residues. The sample holds a few counts of this clonotype. TCRdb re-analysed the 5' RACE reads in MiXCR, keeping a single row per CDR3 protein. The sample includes just over 450,000 distinct CDR3 sequences, approximately 15% seen only once; the top ten take roughly 0.5%. These data were likewise used in another study, on yellow fever vaccine responses in identical twins. As that report states: As reported, the vaccine T cell response of twins seemed partly convergent and partly personalized.

The specimen sequenced was CD4+ T cells sorted from blood. The TCR was taken from a woman between 18 and 29 years old in good health. The chain links TRBV12-3 or TRBV12-4 to TRBJ2-5; D gene ambiguous. In DNA, the CDR3 is TGTGCCAGCACCTATAAAGAGACCCAGTACTTC. Translated: CASTYKETQYF.